Below are 10 T cell receptor beta chains sequenced from a single sample in a study of T cell changes during pregnancy in multiple sclerosis. The repertoire was sequenced with immunoSEQ multiplex PCR; TCRdb's copy has only in-frame clones and lacks some. The table has 60,000 or so clones, over 90% seen once. The source was peripheral blood, collected in the first trimester of pregnancy. The source is a female donor with multiple sclerosis, enrolled in a pregnancy study.

The rearrangement uses TRBV9 and TRBJ2-1, with D uncertain. CDR3 length: 15 amino acids. Per germline, CDR1 SGDLS and CDR2 YYNGEE. V lost 0 bases to trimming and J lost 2 bases, with 9 bases between them. CDR3 in amino acids: CASSVGSFPYNEQFF. CDR3 nucleotides: TGTGCCAGCAGCGTAGGCAGTTTCCCCTACAATGAGCAGTTCTTC.

The chain has TRBV7-9 and TRBJ1-3; unclear D gene. Germline CDR1 is SEHNR and CDR2 is FQNEAQ (reference sequence). The CDR3 loop spans 19 amino acids. Trimming took off 5 bases at V and 0 bases at J, with 23 bases between the two ends. Here the CDR3 reads CASSPRHSFYYSSGNTIYF. CDR3 nucleotides: TGTGCCAGCAGCCCCCGCCACTCCTTTTATTACTCCTCTGGAAACACCATATATTTT. Full variable domain (outside the CDR3, taken from reference TRBV7-9 and TRBJ1-3): DTGVSQNPRHKITKRGQNVTFRCDPISEHNRLYWYRQTLGQGPEFLTYFQNEAQLEKSRLLSDRFSAERPKGSFSTLEIQRTEQGDSAMYLCASSPRHSFYYSSGNTIYFGEGSWLTVV.

The V call is TRBV27, the J call TRBJ1-6; D is possibly TRBD1 (5 bases). Germline-derived CDR1 and CDR2 are MNHEY and SMNVEV (reference sequence). Trimming took 7 bases from V and 9 from J, leaving 16 bases between them. The CDR3 totals 14 residues. The CDR3 coding sequence is TGTGCCAGCACTTACGACAGTATTCGTTCACCCCTCCACTTT. Protein: CASTYDSIRSPLHF.

The gene calls are TRBV29-1 and TRBJ2-2; D may be TRBD2 (6 bases). The V and J ends lost 7 bases and 0 bases respectively, with 9 bases between them. Germline values: CDR1 SQVTM, CDR2 ANQGSEA. The CDR3 is made up of 13 amino acids. In DNA form, the CDR3 reads TGCAGCGGACGGGGGTCGAACACCGGGGAGCTGTTTTTT. It translates to CSGRGSNTGELFF.

The rearrangement uses TRBV25-1 and TRBJ1-1; unclear D gene. The germline V gene has CDR1 MGHDK and CDR2 SYGVNS. The CDR3 spans 15 residues. V lost 3 bases, J lost 0 bases, and 11 bases lay in between. CDR3 bases: TGTGCCAGCAGTGAGACTGGCAGAATGAACACTGAAGCTTTCTTT. This translates into CASSETGRMNTEAFF.

The rearrangement links TRBV2 to TRBJ1-2; a possible D gene is TRBD1 (5 bases). The CDR3 totals 14 residues. Germline V gene lookup returns CDR1 SNHLY and CDR2 FYNNEI. V lost 2 bases and J 6 bases, leaving 13 bases between the germline ends. The CDR3 sequence is CASSETWGADGYTF. CDR3 coding DNA: TGTGCCAGCAGTGAAACGTGGGGCGCGGATGGCTACACCTTC.

The CDR3 spells CASSTQGEFYGYTF. The DNA for the CDR3 is TGTGCCAGCAGCACACAGGGGGAATTCTATGGCTACACCTTC. V and J are TRBV5-4 and TRBJ1-2, with TRBD1 matching over 8 bases. The germline V gene encodes CDR1 SGHNT and CDR2 YYREEE (reference sequence). The CDR3 has 14 amino acids. V lost 4 bases and J lost 4; bases outside the gene matches: 6.

V and J are TRBV12-5 and TRBJ2-7, with TRBD1 matching 7 bases. Germline assignment: CDR1 LGHNT and CDR2 FRNRAP. This CDR3 has 15 residues. V trimming: 5 bases; J trimming: 0 bases; junction bases outside the gene matches: 7. The CDR3 DNA reads as TGTGCTAGTGGTCCCCGTTCAGGGGGCTCCTACGAGCAGTACTTC. Protein sequence: CASGPRSGGSYEQYF.

The chain combines TRBV5-5 with TRBJ2-3; D not certain. Per the germline V gene, CDR1 is SGHKS and CDR2 is YYEKEE (reference sequence). The CDR3 covers 16 residues. Trimming stripped 4 bases from V and 0 bases from J, with 15 bases between. CDR3 in DNA: TGTGCCAGCAGCCTCCTTGCTACTTATAGCACAGATACGCAGTATTTT. Protein sequence: CASSLLATYSTDTQYF.

The V gene is TRBV14, the J gene TRBJ2-5, with D possibly matching TRBD1 (5 bases). The CDR3 totals 17 residues. CDR1 is SGHDN, CDR2 FVKESK, per germline. The V end was cut by 1 base, the J end by 1 base, with 16 bases between. The CDR3 spells CASSQGSRQSPQETQYF. Written as DNA, the CDR3 is TGTGCCAGCAGCCAAGGCTCACGACAGAGCCCCCAAGAGACCCAGTACTTC. The whole variable domain, remainder taken from reference TRBV14 and TRBJ2-5, is EAGVTQFPSHSVIEKGQTVTLRCDPISGHDNLYWYRRVMGKEIKFLLHFVKESKQDESGMPNNRFLAERTGGTYSTLKVQPAELEDSGVYFCASSQGSRQSPQETQYFGPGTRLLVL.